What follows are 7 T cell receptor beta chains derived from one specimen sequenced in a study of memory CD4+ T cells and cytomegalovirus serostatus. The sort gate was single viable CD3+CD4+CD8-CD45RO+ cells for memory CD4+ T cells. The table came from immunoSEQ multiplex PCR; TCRdb's copy has only in-frame clones and leaves some out. Of tens of thousands of clones in the sample, under 80% are singletons; the top ten hold 0.6% to 0.7%. Sequencing used memory CD4+ T cells from blood. The origin of the receptors is an adult in good health and CMV-seronegative. Some clones in this sample may be carry-over from other donors' samples.

This clone has only a few counts. CDR3 DNA sequence: TGTGCCAGTAGACAGGGGTTGGACACCGGGGAGCTGTTTTTT. Amino acid sequence: CASRQGLDTGELFF. The chain joins TRBV19 to TRBJ2-2; 7 bases match TRBD1. The J segment lost 3 bases and the V segment lost 6 bases, leaving 4 bases of the junction unmatched. Germline V gives CDR1 LNHDA, CDR2 SQIVND (reference sequence). This CDR3 has 14 residues.

Remarks on this clone: This same CDR3 is encoded by further DNA sequences in the sample. The chain combines TRBV5-4 with TRBJ1-4; 10 nucleotides align to TRBD1. This CDR3 is built from 15 residues. Per germline, CDR1 SGHNT and CDR2 YYREEE (reference sequence). With V trimmed by 0 bases and J by 5 bases, 1 base remained unmatched. As DNA, the CDR3 is TGTGCCAGCAGCTTGGGGGGACAGGGGAATGAAAAACTGTTTTTT. It codes for CASSLGGQGNEKLFF. The variable domain in full, with the rest retrieved from reference TRBV5-4 and TRBJ1-4, is ETGVTQSPTHLIKTRGQQVTLRCSSQSGHNTVSWYQQALGQGPQFIFQYYREEENGRGNFPPRFSGLQFPNYSSELNVNALELDDSALYLCASSLGGQGNEKLFFGSGTQLSVL.

The chain links TRBV4-3 to TRBJ2-1, with 11 bases identical to TRBD2. Germline values: CDR1 LGHNA, CDR2 YSLEER. The CDR3 is 17 residues long. V lost 0 bases, J lost 7 bases, and 8 bases stayed unmatched. Here the CDR3 reads CASSQDPLAGGQNEQFF. For the CDR3, the DNA is TGCGCCAGCAGCCAAGATCCCCTAGCGGGGGGTCAGAATGAGCAGTTCTTC.

The chain couples TRBV6-1 to TRBJ2-6; no firm D call. Germline values: CDR1 MNHNS, CDR2 SASEGT. The CDR3 covers 19 residues. V was cut by 0 bases and J by 0 bases, with 15 bases left in between. CDR3 amino acids: CASSEALSVGRSGANVLTF. DNA of the CDR3: TGTGCCAGCAGTGAAGCTTTAAGCGTCGGCCGCTCTGGGGCCAACGTCCTGACTTTC.

The V gene is TRBV29-1, the J gene TRBJ2-4; D is undetermined. Between the trimmed V and J ends, which lost 1 base and 6 bases, there was a span of 10 bases. The germline CDR1 and CDR2 sequences are SQVTM and ANQGSEA. The CDR3 is made up of 13 amino acids. The CDR3 DNA follows: TGCAGCGTTGAAGGCCAGGCCTTAAACATTCAGTACTTC. Its protein product is CSVEGQALNIQYF.

The V call is TRBV5-1, the J call TRBJ1-2; D unresolved. Trimming pared 2 bases from V and 8 bases from J, leaving 7 bases between. CDR3 length: 11 amino acids. CDR1 SGHRS and CDR2 YFSETQ come from the germline V gene. CDR3 sequence reads: CASSLLGGYTF. The DNA of the CDR3 is TGCGCCAGCAGCTTATTGGGAGGCTACACCTTC.

The chain uses TRBV19 and TRBJ1-5, with 7 bases identical to TRBD1. The CDR3 is made up of 18 amino acids. V dropped 0 bases and J dropped 1; count of bases not matched to a gene: 9. Germline lookup yields CDR1 LNHDA and CDR2 SQIVND (reference sequence). The CDR3 spells CASSIDRGRGRSNQPQHF. The CDR3 nucleotides read TGTGCCAGTAGTATAGATCGGGGCAGGGGGAGAAGCAATCAGCCCCAGCATTTT.